The 16 T cell receptor beta chains listed next were all sequenced from one sample in a study of blood T cells in healthy people across ages (dated by TCRdb to the mid-2010s). Libraries were built with 5' RACE. The data were produced on an Illumina HiSeq 2500. A second PCR of roughly 7 to 12 cycles was performed with a sample-barcoded 5' primer and a J-beta primer mix. Starting from the raw public reads, TCRdb applied fastp trimming at Q25, assembled clones with MiXCR and retained in-frame beta chains. Identical CDR3 proteins give one entry, which carries the most common genes and DNA. The sample yields hundreds of thousands of distinct CDR3 sequences; around two fifths were counted once. The ten largest clones represent about 32% of the sample. The material sequenced was blood. The receptors originated from an elderly man in good health.

The table lists this clonotype with a count of one. It may be a read error: a sequence one base away is much more abundant. The chain links TRBV20-1 to TRBJ2-1; a possible D gene is TRBD1 (6 bases). CDR3 length: 13 amino acids. V lost 3 bases, J lost 11 bases, and 17 bases lay in between. Germline CDR1 DFQATT, CDR2 SNEGSKA (reference sequence). The CDR3 coding sequence is TGCAGTGCTAGTTCCGGCAGGGGAAATAAGCAGTTCTTC. Translated: CSASSGRGNKQFF.

This chain uses TRBV25-1 with TRBJ2-2, with 7 bases matching TRBD1. CDR1 MGHDK and CDR2 SYGVNS come from the germline V gene. V was pared by 3 bases and J by 6 bases, with 10 bases of the junction left unmatched. The CDR3 is 16 amino acids. In DNA form, the CDR3 reads TGTGCCAGCAGTGATGGGGGACAGATTTTGCCCGGGGAGCTGTTTTTT. It translates to CASSDGGQILPGELFF. Full variable domain (outside the CDR3, taken from reference TRBV25-1 and TRBJ2-2): EADIYQTPRYLVIGTGKKITLECSQTMGHDKMYWYQQDPGMELHLIHYSYGVNSTEKGDLSSESTVSRIRTEHFPLTLESARPSHTSQYLCASSDGGQILPGELFFGEGSRLTVL.

The gene calls are TRBV20-1 and TRBJ2-3, with D possibly TRBD1 on 6 matching bases. The V gene's germline CDR1 is DFQATT and CDR2 SNEGSKA (reference sequence). The CDR3 sequence is 15 residues long. Trimming left V 3 bases short and J 8 bases short, with 21 bases between. In DNA form, the CDR3 reads TGCAGTGCTAGTCTCGAGACAGGTTTTAGTGGTACGCAGTATTTT. Translated: CSASLETGFSGTQYF.

The chain uses TRBV29-1 and TRBJ2-3; D may be TRBD1 or TRBD2 (6 bases each). V lost 7 bases, J lost 2 bases, and 16 bases lay in between. CDR3 length equals 14 residues. The germline V gene has CDR1 SQVTM and CDR2 ANQGSEA. CDR3 in amino acids: CSAPLGGPTDTQYF. CDR3 nucleotides: TGCAGCGCCCCGCTTGGGGGGCCCACAGATACGCAGTATTTT.

J is TRBJ2-2 and V is TRBV27; the D gene is possibly TRBD1 (6 bases). The CDR3 is 18 amino acids. V lost 2 bases to trimming and J lost 1 base, with 17 bases between them. Germline assignment: CDR1 MNHEY and CDR2 SMNVEV (reference sequence). For the CDR3, the DNA is TGTGCCAGCAGTTTAATACGAACCTGGACAGAGAACACCGGGGAGCTGTTTTTT. Its protein is CASSLIRTWTENTGELFF.

The sample holds a few counts of this clonotype. The J gene is TRBJ2-3, the V gene TRBV20-1; D might be TRBD2 (6 bases). The CDR3 has 15 residues. The germline V gene has CDR1 DFQATT and CDR2 SNEGSKA (reference sequence). V gave up 1 base and J gave up 1 base, with 12 bases separating them. CDR3 in DNA: TGCAGTGCTAGAGTGGATAGCGGCGGCACAGATACGCAGTATTTT. Translated: CSARVDSGGTDTQYF.

This clonotype was seen ten or more times. This chain joins TRBV29-1 and TRBJ2-7; TRBD2 is a possible D gene (5 bases). Germline lookup yields CDR1 SQVTM and CDR2 ANQGSEA. The CDR3 is 12 residues long. Trimming pared 7 bases from V and 7 bases from J, leaving 17 bases between. CDR3 sequence (DNA): TGCAGCGCTGTGGAGGCTCTTGATGAGCAGTACTTC. The encoded protein is CSAVEALDEQYF.

There are a few counts of this clonotype. This chain joins TRBV6-2 or TRBV6-3 and TRBJ2-3; no definite D call. Trimming took off 8 bases at V and 1 base at J, with 19 bases between the two ends. The germline CDR1 and CDR2 sequences are MNHEY and SVGEGT. This CDR3 region has 16 residues. The DNA for the CDR3 is TGTGCCAGCCGGCTTGAGGCGGCTAGAGGCACAGATACGCAGTATTTT. It yields the protein CASRLEAARGTDTQYF.

The chain recombines TRBV25-1 with TRBJ2-1; 10 bases match TRBD1. CDR3 length: 14 residues. From germline, CDR1 is MGHDK and CDR2 SYGVNS. J gave up 10 bases and V 6 bases, and 9 bases lay outside the gene matches. The CDR3 sequence is CASSDDRGRYEQFF. The DNA of the CDR3 is TGTGCCAGCAGCGACGACAGGGGGCGGTACGAGCAGTTCTTC.

The rearrangement joins TRBV24-1 to TRBJ2-5; 7 bases are shared with TRBD1. The ends lost 3 bases at V and 3 bases at J; junction bases unmatched: 6. CDR1 is KGHDR and CDR2 is SFDVKD in the germline V gene. The CDR3 is 15 amino acids. Here the CDR3 reads CATSDATGIKETQYF. The CDR3 DNA reads TGTGCCACCAGTGATGCGACAGGGATTAAAGAGACCCAGTACTTC.

V is TRBV12-3 or TRBV12-4 and J is TRBJ1-2; possibly TRBD1 for D (5 bases). Trimming pared 2 bases from V and 8 bases from J, leaving 18 bases between. CDR3 length: 15 amino acids. The CDR3 here is CASSLSSRQIWGYTF. CDR3 sequence (DNA): TGTGCCAGCAGTTTAAGTAGTCGACAGATCTGGGGCTACACCTTC.

The V call is TRBV24-1, the J call TRBJ2-2; no definite D call. The V gene's germline CDR1 is KGHDR and CDR2 SFDVKD. The CDR3 is made up of 12 amino acids. V dropped 0 bases and J dropped 7 bases, with 2 bases sitting between them. DNA for the CDR3: TGTGCCACCAGTGATTTGTTCGGGGAGCTGTTTTTT. The encoded protein is CATSDLFGELFF.

This clonotype was found a few times. V is TRBV12-3 or TRBV12-4 and J is TRBJ2-1; a weak D match, TRBD2 (5 bases). The CDR3 spans 15 residues. The V and J ends lost 5 bases and 6 bases respectively, with 17 bases between them. CDR3 DNA sequence: TGTGCCAGCAGTGGTCTTTCCTTGGGAGCCAATGAGCAGTTCTTC. It translates to CASSGLSLGANEQFF.

The rearrangement joins TRBV15 to TRBJ2-5, with D perhaps matching TRBD2 (6 bases). The J call may be mistaken, given a closer DNA end match to TRBJ2-7. Germline-derived CDR1 and CDR2 are LNHNV and YYDKDF (reference sequence). The CDR3 is 18 amino acids. The CDR3 region has the DNA TGTGCCACCAGCAGAGGTGGCGCCAGCGGGTTTCGGTCATACGAGCAGTACTTC. Encoded protein: CATSRGGASGFRSYEQYF.

This clonotype was counted at least ten times. The rearrangement uses TRBV29-1 and TRBJ2-7, with TRBD1 matching over 7 bases. The J segment lost 10 bases and the V segment lost 6 bases, leaving 21 bases of the junction unmatched. Per germline, CDR1 SQVTM and CDR2 ANQGSEA. CDR3 size: 15 residues. CDR3 loop: CSVPSFGQGEREQYF. CDR3 bases: TGCAGCGTGCCCTCGTTCGGGCAGGGGGAACGAGAACAGTACTTC.

In this sample, this clonotype turned up once. The V call is TRBV18, the J call TRBJ2-1, with 9 nucleotides matching TRBD1. The CDR3 runs to 14 residues. Germline V gene data show CDR1 as KGHSH and CDR2 as LQKENI. V was clipped by 5 bases and J by 9 bases; unmatched bases: 8. The CDR3: CASSARQGVSEQFF. The CDR3 coding sequence is TGTGCCAGCTCAGCCCGACAGGGGGTCAGTGAGCAGTTCTTC.